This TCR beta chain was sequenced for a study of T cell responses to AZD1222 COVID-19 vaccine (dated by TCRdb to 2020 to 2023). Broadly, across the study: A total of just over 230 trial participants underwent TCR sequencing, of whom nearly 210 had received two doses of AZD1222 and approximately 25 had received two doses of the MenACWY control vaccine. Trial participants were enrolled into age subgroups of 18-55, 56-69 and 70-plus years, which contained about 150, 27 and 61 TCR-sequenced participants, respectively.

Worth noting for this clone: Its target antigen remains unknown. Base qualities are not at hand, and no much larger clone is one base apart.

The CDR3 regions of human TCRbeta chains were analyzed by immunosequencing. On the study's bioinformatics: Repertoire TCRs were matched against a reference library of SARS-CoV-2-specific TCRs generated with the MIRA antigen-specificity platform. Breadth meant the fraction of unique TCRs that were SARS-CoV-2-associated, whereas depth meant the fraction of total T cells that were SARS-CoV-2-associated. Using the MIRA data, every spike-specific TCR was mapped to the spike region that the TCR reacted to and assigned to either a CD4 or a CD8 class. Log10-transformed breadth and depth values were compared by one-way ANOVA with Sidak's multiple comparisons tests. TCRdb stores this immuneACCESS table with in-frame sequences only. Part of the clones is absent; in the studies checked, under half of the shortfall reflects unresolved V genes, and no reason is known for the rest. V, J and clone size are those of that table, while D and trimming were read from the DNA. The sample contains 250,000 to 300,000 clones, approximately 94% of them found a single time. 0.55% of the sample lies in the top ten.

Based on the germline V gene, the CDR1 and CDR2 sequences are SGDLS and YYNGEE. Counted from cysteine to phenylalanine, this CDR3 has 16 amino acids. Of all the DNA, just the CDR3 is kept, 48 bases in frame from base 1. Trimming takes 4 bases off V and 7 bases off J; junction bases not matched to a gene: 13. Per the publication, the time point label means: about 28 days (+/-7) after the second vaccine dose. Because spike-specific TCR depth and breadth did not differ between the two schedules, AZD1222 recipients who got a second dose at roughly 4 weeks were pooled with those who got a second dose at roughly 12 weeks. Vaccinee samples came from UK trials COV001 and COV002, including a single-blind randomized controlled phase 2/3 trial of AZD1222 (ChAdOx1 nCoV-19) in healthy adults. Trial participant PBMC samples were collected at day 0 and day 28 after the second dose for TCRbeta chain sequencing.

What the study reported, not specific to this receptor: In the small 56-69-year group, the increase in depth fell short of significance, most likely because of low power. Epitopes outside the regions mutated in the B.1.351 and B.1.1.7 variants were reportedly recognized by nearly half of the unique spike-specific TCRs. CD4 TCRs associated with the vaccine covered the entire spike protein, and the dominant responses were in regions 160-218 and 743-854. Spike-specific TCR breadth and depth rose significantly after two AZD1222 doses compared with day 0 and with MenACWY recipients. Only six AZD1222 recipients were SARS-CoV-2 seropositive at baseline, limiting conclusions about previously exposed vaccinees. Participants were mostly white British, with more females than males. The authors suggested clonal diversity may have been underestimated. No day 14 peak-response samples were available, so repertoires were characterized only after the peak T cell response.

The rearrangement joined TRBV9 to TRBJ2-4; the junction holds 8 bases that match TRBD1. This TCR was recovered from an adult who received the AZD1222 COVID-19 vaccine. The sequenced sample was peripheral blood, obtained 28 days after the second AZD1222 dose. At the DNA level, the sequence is TGTGCCAGCAGCCCCAGCACAGGGGGAAGAGGCAACATTCAGTACTTC. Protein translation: CASSPSTGGRGNIQYF.